This T cell receptor (beta chain) was documented in a study of cytomegalovirus exposure and HLA in healthy donors. PCR used 60 Vbeta primers and 13 Jbeta primers. Data came from immunoSEQ multiplex PCR; TCRdb stores just in-frame clones and leaves some out. The sample records 150,000 to 200,000 clones, approximately 80% being singletons. This clone was seen a single time. The TCR sequence derives from a woman aged 50 to 60 in good health and CMV-seronegative. What was sequenced was PBMCs.

The CDR3 region is CASGSSGSTDTQYF. CDR3 in DNA: TGCGCCAGCGGATCTAGCGGTAGCACAGATACGCAGTATTTT. The chain uses TRBV10-2 and TRBJ2-3, with 7 bases that match TRBD2. The CDR3 covers 14 residues. The germline V gene encodes CDR1 WSHSY and CDR2 SAAADI. V shed 8 bases and J 0 bases; nucleotides not matched to a gene: 5.